Included here is one T cell receptor beta chain sequence, with context. This entry comes from a study of CD8 T cells in Susac syndrome. The CDR3 is 16 residues long. Germline-derived CDR1 and CDR2 are GTSNPN and SVGIG (reference sequence). V was clipped by 5 bases and J by 4 bases; unmatched bases: 16. cDNA came from roughly 0.5 to 1 ug RNA primed by random hexamers. TCRdb ran MiXCR on the immunoSEQ multiplex PCR reads and lists one entry per CDR3 protein. The profile shows roughly 120,000 distinct CDR3 sequences, less than 95% of them singletons. FACS was used to enrich TEMRA cells, whereas the CD8+ and CD4+ T cells were obtained by negative isolation.

The sequenced sample consisted of CD4+ T cells from PBMCs. The source is a human donor with multiple sclerosis. The chain recombines TRBV30 with TRBJ1-2; 7 positions match TRBD1. The CDR3 coding sequence is TGTGCCTGGCAGAAGGCAGGGGGTCGTCTGAGCTATGGCTACACCTTC. Its translation is CAWQKAGGRLSYGYTF.